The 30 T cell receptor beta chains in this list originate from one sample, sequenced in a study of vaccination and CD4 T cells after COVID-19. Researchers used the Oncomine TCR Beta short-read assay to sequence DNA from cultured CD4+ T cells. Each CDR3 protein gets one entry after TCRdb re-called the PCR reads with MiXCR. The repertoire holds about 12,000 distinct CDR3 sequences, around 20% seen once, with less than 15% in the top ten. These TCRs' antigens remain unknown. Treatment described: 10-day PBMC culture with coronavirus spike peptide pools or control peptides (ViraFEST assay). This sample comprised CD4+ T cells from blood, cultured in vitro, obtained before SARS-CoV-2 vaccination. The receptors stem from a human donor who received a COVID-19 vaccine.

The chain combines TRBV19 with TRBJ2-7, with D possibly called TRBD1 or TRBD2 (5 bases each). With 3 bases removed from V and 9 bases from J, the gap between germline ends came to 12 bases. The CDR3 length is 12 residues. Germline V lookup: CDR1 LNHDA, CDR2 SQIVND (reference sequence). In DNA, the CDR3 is TGTGCCAGTAGTATCCCCGCCGGGACGCAGTACTTC. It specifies CASSIPAGTQYF.

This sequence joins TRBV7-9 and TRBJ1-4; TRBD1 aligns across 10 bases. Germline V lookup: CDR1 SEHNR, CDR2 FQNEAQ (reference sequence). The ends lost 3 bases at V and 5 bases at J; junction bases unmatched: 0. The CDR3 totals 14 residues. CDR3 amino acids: CASSLGQGNEKLFF. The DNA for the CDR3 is TGTGCCAGCAGCTTGGGACAGGGGAATGAAAAACTGTTTTTT.

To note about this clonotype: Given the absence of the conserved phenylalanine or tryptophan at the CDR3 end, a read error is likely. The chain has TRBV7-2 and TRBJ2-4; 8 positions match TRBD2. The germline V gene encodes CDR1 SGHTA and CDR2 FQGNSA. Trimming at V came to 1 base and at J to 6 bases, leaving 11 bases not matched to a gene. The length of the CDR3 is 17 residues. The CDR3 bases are TGTGCCAGCAGCTTAGTGTGGGCGGGGGGCCAATTAAACATTCAGTACCTC. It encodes CASSLVWAGGQLNIQYL.

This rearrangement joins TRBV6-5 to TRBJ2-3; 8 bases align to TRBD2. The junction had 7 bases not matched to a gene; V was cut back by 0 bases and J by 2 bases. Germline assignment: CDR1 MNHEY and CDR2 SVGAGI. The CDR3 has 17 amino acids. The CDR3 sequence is CASSYSRRGAVTDTQYF. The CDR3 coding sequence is TGTGCCAGCAGTTACTCCCGGCGGGGGGCGGTCACAGATACGCAGTATTTT.

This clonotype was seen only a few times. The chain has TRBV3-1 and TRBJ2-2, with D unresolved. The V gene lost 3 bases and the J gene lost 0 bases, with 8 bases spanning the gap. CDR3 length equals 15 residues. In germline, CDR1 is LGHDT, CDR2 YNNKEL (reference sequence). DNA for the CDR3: TGTGCCAGCAGCCATGACGCCGCGAACACCGGGGAGCTGTTTTTT. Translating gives CASSHDAANTGELFF.

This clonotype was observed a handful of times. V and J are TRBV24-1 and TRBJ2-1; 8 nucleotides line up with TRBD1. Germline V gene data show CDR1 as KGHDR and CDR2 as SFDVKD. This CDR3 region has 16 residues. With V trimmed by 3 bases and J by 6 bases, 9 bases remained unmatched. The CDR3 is CATSDPGGGNRNEQFF. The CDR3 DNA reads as TGTGCCACCAGTGATCCAGGGGGCGGGAATCGCAATGAGCAGTTCTTC.

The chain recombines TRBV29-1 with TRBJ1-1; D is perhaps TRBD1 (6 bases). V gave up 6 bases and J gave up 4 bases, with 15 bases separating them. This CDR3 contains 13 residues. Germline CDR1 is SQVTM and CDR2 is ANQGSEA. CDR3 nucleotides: TGCAGCGTAACGACAGGTAGGGGCACTGAAGCTTTCTTT. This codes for CSVTTGRGTEAFF.

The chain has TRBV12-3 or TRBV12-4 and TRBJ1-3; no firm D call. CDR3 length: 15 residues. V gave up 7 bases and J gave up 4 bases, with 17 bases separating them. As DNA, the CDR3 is TGTGCCAGCAAATTGGAGGGTTGGAGAGGAAACACCATATATTTT. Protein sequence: CASKLEGWRGNTIYF.

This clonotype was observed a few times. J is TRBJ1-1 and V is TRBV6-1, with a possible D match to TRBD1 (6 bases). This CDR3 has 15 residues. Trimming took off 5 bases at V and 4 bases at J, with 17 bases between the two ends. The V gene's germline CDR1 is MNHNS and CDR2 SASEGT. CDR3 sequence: CASSKLTGTGTEAFF. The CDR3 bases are TGTGCCAGCAGTAAACTTACAGGGACGGGCACTGAAGCTTTCTTT.

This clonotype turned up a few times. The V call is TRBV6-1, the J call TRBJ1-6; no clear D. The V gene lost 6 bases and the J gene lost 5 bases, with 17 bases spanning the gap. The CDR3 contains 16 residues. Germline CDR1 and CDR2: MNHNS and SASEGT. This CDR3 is CASRPRDGSNNSPLHF. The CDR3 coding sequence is TGTGCCAGCAGACCCCGGGATGGTTCGAATAATTCACCCCTCCACTTT.

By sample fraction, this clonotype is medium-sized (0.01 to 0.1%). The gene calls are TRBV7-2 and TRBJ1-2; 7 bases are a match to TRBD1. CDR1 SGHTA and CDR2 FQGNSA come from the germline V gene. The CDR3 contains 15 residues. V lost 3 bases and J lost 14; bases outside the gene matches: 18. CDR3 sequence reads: CASSLGRGLPDKRTF. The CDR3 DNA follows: TGTGCCAGCAGCTTGGGAAGGGGGCTGCCCGACAAAAGGACCTTC.

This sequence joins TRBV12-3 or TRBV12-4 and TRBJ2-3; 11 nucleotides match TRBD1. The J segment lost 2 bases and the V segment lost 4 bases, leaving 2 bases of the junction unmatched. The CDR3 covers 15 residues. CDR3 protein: CASSWDRGATDTQYF. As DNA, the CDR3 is TGTGCCAGCAGTTGGGACAGGGGGGCCACAGATACGCAGTATTTT.

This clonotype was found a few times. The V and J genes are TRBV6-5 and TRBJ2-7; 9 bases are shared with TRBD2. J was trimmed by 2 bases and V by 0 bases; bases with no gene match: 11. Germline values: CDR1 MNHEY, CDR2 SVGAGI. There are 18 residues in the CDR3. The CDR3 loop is CASSYSRETSGNPYEQYF. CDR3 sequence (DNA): TGTGCCAGCAGTTACTCTCGAGAGACTAGCGGAAACCCCTACGAGCAGTACTTC.

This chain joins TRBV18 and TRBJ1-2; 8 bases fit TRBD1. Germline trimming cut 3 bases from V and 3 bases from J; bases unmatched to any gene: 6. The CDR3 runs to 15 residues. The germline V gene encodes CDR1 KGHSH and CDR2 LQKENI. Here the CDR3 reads CASSPIGQGDYGYTF. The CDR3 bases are TGTGCCAGCTCACCGATAGGACAGGGTGACTATGGCTACACCTTC.

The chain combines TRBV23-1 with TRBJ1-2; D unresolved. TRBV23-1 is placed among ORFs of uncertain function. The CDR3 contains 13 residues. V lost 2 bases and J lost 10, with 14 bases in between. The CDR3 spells CASSQEVVRDYTF. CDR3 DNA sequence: TGCGCCAGCAGTCAAGAGGTGGTACGAGACTACACCTTC.

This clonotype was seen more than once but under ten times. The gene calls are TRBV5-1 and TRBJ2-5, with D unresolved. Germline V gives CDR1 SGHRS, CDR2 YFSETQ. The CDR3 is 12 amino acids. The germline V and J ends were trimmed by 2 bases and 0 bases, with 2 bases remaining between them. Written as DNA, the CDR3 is TGCGCCAGCAGCTTAGACCAAGAGACCCAGTACTTC. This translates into CASSLDQETQYF.

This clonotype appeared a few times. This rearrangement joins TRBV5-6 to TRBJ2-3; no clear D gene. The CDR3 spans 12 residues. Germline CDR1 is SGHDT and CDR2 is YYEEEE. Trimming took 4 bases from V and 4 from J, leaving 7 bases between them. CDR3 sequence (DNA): TGTGCCAGCAGCCGTGTGGCAGATACGCAGTATTTT. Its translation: CASSRVADTQYF.

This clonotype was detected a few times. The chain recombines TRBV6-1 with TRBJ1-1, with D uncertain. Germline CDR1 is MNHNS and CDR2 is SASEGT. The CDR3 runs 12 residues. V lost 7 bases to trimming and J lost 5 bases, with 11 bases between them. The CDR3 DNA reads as TGTGCCAGCATGGGAATAGGTACTGAAGCTTTCTTT. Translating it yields CASMGIGTEAFF.

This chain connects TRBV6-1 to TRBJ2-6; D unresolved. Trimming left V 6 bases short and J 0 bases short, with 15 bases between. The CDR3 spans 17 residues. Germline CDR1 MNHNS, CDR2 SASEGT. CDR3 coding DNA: TGTGCCAGCAGCAAGGATATTAACAGCTCTGGGGCCAACGTCCTGACTTTC. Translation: CASSKDINSSGANVLTF.

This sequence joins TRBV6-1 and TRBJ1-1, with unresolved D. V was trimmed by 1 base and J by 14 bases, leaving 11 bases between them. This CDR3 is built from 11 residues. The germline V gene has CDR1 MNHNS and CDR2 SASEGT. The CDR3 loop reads CASSEVFGVFF. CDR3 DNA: TGTGCCAGCAGTGAAGTTTTTGGGGTATTCTTT.

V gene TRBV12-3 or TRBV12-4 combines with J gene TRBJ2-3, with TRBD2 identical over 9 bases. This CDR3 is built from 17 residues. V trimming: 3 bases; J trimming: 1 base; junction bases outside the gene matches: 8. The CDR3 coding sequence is TGTGCCAGCAGTTTTTGGGGCGGGGGGGCCCGCACAGATACGCAGTATTTT. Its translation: CASSFWGGGARTDTQYF.

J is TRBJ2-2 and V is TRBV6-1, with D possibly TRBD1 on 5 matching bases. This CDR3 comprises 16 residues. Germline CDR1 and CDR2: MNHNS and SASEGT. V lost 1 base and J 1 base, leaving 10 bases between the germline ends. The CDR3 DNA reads TGTGCCAGCAGTGAAGTGGGCAGGGTGAACACCGGGGAGCTGTTTTTT. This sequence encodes CASSEVGRVNTGELFF.

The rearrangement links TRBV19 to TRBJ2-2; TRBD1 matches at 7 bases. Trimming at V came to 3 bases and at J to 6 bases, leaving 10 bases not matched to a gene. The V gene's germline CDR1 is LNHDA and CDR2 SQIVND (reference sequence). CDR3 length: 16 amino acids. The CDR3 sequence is CASSMRWPGGAGELFF. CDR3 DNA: TGTGCCAGTAGTATGCGGTGGCCAGGGGGAGCCGGGGAGCTGTTTTTT.

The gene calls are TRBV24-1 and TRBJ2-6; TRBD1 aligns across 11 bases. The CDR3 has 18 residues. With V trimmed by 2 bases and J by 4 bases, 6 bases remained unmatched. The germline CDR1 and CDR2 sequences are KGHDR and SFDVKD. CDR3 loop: CATSDSGTGGAGANVLTF. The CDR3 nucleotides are TGTGCCACCAGTGATTCGGGGACAGGGGGGGCAGGGGCCAACGTCCTGACTTTC.

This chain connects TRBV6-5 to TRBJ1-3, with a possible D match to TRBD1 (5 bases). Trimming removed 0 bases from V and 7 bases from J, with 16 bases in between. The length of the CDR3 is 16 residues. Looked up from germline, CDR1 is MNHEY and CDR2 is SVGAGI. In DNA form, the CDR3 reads TGTGCCAGCAGTTACTCTCAGGGAGGTTTAGTGAACACCATATATTTT. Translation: CASSYSQGGLVNTIYF.

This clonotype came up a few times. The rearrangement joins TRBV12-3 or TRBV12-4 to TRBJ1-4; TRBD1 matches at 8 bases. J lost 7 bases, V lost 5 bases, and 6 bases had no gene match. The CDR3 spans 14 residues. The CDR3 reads CASSPGGGGEKLFF. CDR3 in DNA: TGTGCCAGCAGTCCAGGGGGCGGAGGTGAAAAACTGTTTTTT.

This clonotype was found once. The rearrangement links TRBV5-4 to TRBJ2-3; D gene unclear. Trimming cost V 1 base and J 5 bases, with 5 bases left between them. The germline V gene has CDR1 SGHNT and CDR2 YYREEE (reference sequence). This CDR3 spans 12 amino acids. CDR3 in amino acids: CASSLTGDTQYF. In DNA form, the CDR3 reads TGTGCCAGCAGCTTGACGGGAGATACGCAGTATTTT.

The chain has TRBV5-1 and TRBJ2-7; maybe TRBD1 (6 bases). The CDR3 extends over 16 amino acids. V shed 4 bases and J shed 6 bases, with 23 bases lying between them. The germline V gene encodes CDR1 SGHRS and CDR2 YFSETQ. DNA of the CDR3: TGCGCCAGCAGCATACGGACAGAGCCCAAGGTTGGCGAGCAGTACTTC. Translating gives CASSIRTEPKVGEQYF.

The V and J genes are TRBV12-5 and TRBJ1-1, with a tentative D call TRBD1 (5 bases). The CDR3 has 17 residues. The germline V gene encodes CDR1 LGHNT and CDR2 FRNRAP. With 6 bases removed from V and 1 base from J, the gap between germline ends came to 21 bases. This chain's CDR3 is CASGPPGRQMGNTEAFF. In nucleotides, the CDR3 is TGTGCTAGTGGCCCCCCGGGGCGCCAGATGGGGAACACTGAAGCTTTCTTT.

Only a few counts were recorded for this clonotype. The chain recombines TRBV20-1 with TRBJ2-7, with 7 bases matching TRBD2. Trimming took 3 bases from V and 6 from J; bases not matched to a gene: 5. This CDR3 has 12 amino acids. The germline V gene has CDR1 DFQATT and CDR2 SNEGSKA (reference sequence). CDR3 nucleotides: TGCAGTGCTAGGCAGGGCGGGGGCGAGCAGTACTTC. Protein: CSARQGGGEQYF.